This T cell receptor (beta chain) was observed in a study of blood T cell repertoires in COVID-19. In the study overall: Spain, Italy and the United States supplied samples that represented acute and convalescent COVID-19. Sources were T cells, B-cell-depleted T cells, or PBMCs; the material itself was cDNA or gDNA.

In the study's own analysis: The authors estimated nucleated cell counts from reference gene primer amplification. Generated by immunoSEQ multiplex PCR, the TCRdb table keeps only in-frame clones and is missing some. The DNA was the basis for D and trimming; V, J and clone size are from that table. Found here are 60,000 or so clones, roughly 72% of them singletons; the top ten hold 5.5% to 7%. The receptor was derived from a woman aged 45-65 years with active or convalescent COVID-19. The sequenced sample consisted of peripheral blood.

CDR3 bases: TGTGCCAGCAGTGAAGCGCGTGTACTGAGTGGCTACACCTTC. It encodes CASSEARVLSGYTF. This chain joins TRBV2 and TRBJ1-2; D call uncertain. The CDR3 sequence is 14 residues long. The V gene's germline CDR1 is SNHLY and CDR2 FYNNEI. Trimming removed 0 bases from V and 7 bases from J, with 12 bases in between.